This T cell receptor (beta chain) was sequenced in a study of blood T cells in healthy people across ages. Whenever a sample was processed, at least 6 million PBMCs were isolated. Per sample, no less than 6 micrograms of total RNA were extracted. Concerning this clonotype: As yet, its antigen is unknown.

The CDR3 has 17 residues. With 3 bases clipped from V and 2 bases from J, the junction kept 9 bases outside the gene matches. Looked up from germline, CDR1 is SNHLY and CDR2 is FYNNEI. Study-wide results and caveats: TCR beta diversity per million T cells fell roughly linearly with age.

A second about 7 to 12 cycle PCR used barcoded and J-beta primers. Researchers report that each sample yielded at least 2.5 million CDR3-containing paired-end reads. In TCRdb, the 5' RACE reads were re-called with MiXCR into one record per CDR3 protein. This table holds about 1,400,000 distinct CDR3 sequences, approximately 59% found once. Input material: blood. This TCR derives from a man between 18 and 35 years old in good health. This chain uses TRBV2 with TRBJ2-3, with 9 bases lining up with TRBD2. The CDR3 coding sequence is TGTGCCAGCAGTGATCCCGGGACTAGCCCCTACACAGATACGCAGTATTTT. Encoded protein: CASSDPGTSPYTDTQYF.